A single sample is the source of the 18 T cell receptor beta chains below, sequenced in a study of T cells after yellow fever vaccination. TCRdb ran MiXCR on the 5' RACE reads and lists one entry per CDR3 protein. The table has fewer than 350,000 distinct CDR3 sequences, 3.6% seen once. The input for sequencing was PBMCs, taken on the day of the yellow fever booster vaccination. The receptors were gathered from a man between 18 and 29 years old who received the YFV17D yellow fever vaccine.

The chain couples TRBV29-1 to TRBJ1-1; possibly TRBD1 for D (6 bases). In germline, CDR1 is SQVTM, CDR2 ANQGSEA. The V and J ends lost 0 bases and 5 bases respectively, with 10 bases between them. CDR3 length: 13 residues. Here the CDR3 DNA reads TGCAGCGTTGAAGATTGGGGGGCGACTGAAGCTTTCTTT. It codes for CSVEDWGATEAFF.

CDR3 residues: CASSFIPGFPGELFF. CDR3 coding DNA: TGTGCCAGCAGCTTCATCCCAGGGTTTCCCGGGGAGCTGTTTTTT. The chain has TRBV7-2 and TRBJ2-2; perhaps TRBD1 as D (5 bases). The length of the CDR3 is 15 residues. The germline V gene has CDR1 SGHTA and CDR2 FQGNSA. V lost 3 bases and J lost 6, with 14 bases in between.

This clonotype was seen ten or more times. The chain combines TRBV4-2 with TRBJ2-5; 9 nucleotides agree with TRBD1. This CDR3 contains 15 residues. V shed 3 bases, J shed 4 bases, and the junction held 6 bases outside the gene matches. Germline CDR1 reads LGHNA; CDR2 reads YNFKEQ. In DNA, the CDR3 is TGTGCCAGCAGCCAGCTTCCGGGACAGGGAGAGACCCAGTACTTC. Translated, it gives CASSQLPGQGETQYF.

In this sample, this clonotype turned up many times. The chain is built from TRBV4-1 and TRBJ1-1, with D possibly matching TRBD1 (5 bases). Germline CDR1 MGHRA, CDR2 YSYEKL. This CDR3 has 16 residues. Trimming removed 4 bases from V and 0 bases from J, with 15 bases in between. CDR3 residues: CASSPRDQGMNTEAFF. CDR3 bases: TGCGCCAGCAGCCCTCGGGACCAGGGAATGAACACTGAAGCTTTCTTT.

This clonotype has a count of ten or more. V gene TRBV20-1 combines with J gene TRBJ2-1, with TRBD1 identical over 10 bases. The germline V gene has CDR1 DFQATT and CDR2 SNEGSKA (reference sequence). The CDR3 consists of 15 residues. V was pared by 6 bases and J by 3 bases, with 8 bases of the junction left unmatched. The CDR3 spells CSAVADRGNYNEQFF. CDR3 sequence (DNA): TGCAGTGCGGTAGCGGACAGGGGGAACTACAATGAGCAGTTCTTC.

The table lists this clonotype with many counts. This chain's CDR3 is CASSLALWETQYF. The CDR3 DNA reads as TGCGCCAGCAGCTTGGCCCTGTGGGAGACCCAGTACTTC. V and J are TRBV5-1 and TRBJ2-5; D is unresolved. Trimming removed 0 bases from V and 5 bases from J, with 8 bases in between. This CDR3 spans 13 amino acids. The germline V gene encodes CDR1 SGHRS and CDR2 YFSETQ. Full variable domain (remainder filled in from reference TRBV5-1 and TRBJ2-5): KAGVTQTPRYLIKTRGQQVTLSCSPISGHRSVSWYQQTPGQGLQFLFEYFSETQRNKGNFPGRFSGRQFSNSRSEMNVSTLELGDSALYLCASSLALWETQYFGPGTRLLVL.

The table lists this clonotype with a few counts. The chain links TRBV4-2 to TRBJ1-1; D is unclear. V dropped 1 base and J dropped 1 base, with 7 bases sitting between them. Germline V lookup: CDR1 LGHNA, CDR2 YNFKEQ. The CDR3 has 14 residues. DNA for the CDR3: TGTGCCAGCAGCCAAGCGGTCGAGAACACTGAAGCTTTCTTT. Encoded protein: CASSQAVENTEAFF.

The gene calls are TRBV7-8 and TRBJ2-5; no reliable D call. The germline gives CDR1 SGHVS, CDR2 FQNEAQ. The CDR3 is 13 residues long. Trimming took off 1 base at V and 5 bases at J, with 8 bases between the two ends. In nucleotides, the CDR3 is TGTGCCAGCAGCTTAGTATTAGGGGAGACCCAGTACTTC. Translated: CASSLVLGETQYF.

This clonotype was observed a few times. The chain uses TRBV5-6 and TRBJ2-1; D unresolved. CDR1 is SGHDT and CDR2 is YYEEEE in the germline V gene. V dropped 0 bases and J dropped 8 bases, with 6 bases sitting between them. The length of the CDR3 is 12 residues. The DNA of the CDR3 is TGTGCCAGCAGCTTGGGGGTGGATGAGCAGTTCTTC. It encodes CASSLGVDEQFF. Complete variable domain (other parts from reference TRBV5-6 and TRBJ2-1): DAGVTQSPTHLIKTRGQQVTLRCSPKSGHDTVSWYQQALGQGPQFIFQYYEEEERQRGNFPDRFSGHQFPNYSSELNVNALLLGDSALYLCASSLGVDEQFFGPGTRLTVL.

This clonotype was counted many times. The V gene is TRBV4-3, the J gene TRBJ2-7; the match to TRBD1 covers 7 bases. V lost 1 base to trimming and J lost 6 bases; unmatched junction nucleotides: 12. Germline CDR1 reads LGHNA; CDR2 reads YSLEER. This CDR3 is built from 16 residues. The chain's CDR3 is CASSQGDRAREREQYV. In nucleotides, the CDR3 is TGCGCCAGCAGCCAAGGCGACAGGGCGCGTGAACGCGAGCAGTACGTC.

This clonotype was found many times. The chain is built from TRBV18 and TRBJ1-1; D perhaps matches TRBD1 (6 bases). V was pared by 3 bases and J by 3 bases, with 14 bases between. CDR1 and CDR2 (germline): KGHSH, LQKENI. The CDR3 is made up of 15 amino acids. CDR3 loop: CASSPRTERDTEAFF. Here the CDR3 DNA reads TGTGCCAGCTCACCGCGGACAGAGAGGGACACTGAAGCTTTCTTT.

This clonotype was recorded many times. V gene TRBV6-5 combines with J gene TRBJ2-2; the D gene is possibly TRBD1 (5 bases). Germline CDR1 and CDR2: MNHEY and SVGAGI. V lost 6 bases and J lost 0, with 8 bases in between. This CDR3 is built from 14 residues. The CDR3, as DNA: TGTGCCAGCAGACTCAGGGCGAACACCGGGGAGCTGTTTTTT. It specifies CASRLRANTGELFF.

This clonotype was counted ten times or more. The genes are TRBV10-3 and TRBJ1-2; no firm D call. V was clipped by 2 bases and J by 0 bases, with 4 bases between them. This CDR3 contains 13 residues. CDR1 and CDR2 from the germline V gene are ENHRY and SYGVKD. CDR3 residues: CAISENTNYGYTF. Written as DNA, the CDR3 is TGTGCCATCAGTGAGAACACTAACTATGGCTACACCTTC.

This clonotype was observed at least ten times. CDR3 sequence reads: CAISGVRGETQYF. The CDR3 DNA follows: TGTGCCATCAGCGGGGTTAGGGGAGAGACCCAGTACTTC. This chain connects TRBV10-3 to TRBJ2-5; D assignment may be TRBD1 or TRBD2 (5 bases each). The germline V gene encodes CDR1 ENHRY and CDR2 SYGVKD. The CDR3 runs to 13 residues. V shed 6 bases and J shed 4 bases, with 12 bases lying between them.

At least ten counts were recorded for this clonotype. CDR3 region: CASSKRPGNSSVNTEAFF. Here the CDR3 DNA reads TGTGCCAGCAGCAAAAGACCCGGGAATAGTTCGGTGAACACTGAAGCTTTCTTT. The chain joins TRBV21-1 to TRBJ1-1. TRBV21-1 is described as a pseudogene. This CDR3 is built from 18 residues.

This chain connects TRBV27 to TRBJ2-7; D possibly corresponds to TRBD2 (6 bases). CDR3 length: 14 residues. Trimming left V 3 bases short and J 2 bases short, with 11 bases between. Germline CDR1 is MNHEY and CDR2 is SMNVEV (reference sequence). CDR3 in amino acids: CASSFRRGTYEQYF. The CDR3 DNA sequence: TGTGCCAGCAGTTTCAGGCGGGGAACCTACGAGCAGTACTTC.

This clonotype showed up many times. This chain links TRBV7-9 with TRBJ2-2, with 8 bases lining up with TRBD1. Germline CDR1 reads SEHNR; CDR2 reads FQNEAQ (reference sequence). The junction had 7 bases not matched to a gene; V was cut back by 1 base and J by 0 bases. The CDR3 loop spans 18 amino acids. CDR3 protein: CASSLGTGRTSNTGELFF. CDR3 sequence (DNA): TGTGCCAGCAGCTTAGGGACAGGGAGGACCTCGAACACCGGGGAGCTGTTTTTT.

This clonotype was picked up a small number of times. The chain is built from TRBV18 and TRBJ2-3; the match to TRBD2 covers 10 bases. This CDR3 comprises 17 residues. V lost 4 bases and J lost 5; bases outside the gene matches: 12. CDR1 is KGHSH, CDR2 LQKENI, per germline. The CDR3 DNA follows: TGTGCCAGCTCACGGAACCGGCTAGCGGGGGCGGGAGATACGCAGTATTTT. Encoded protein: CASSRNRLAGAGDTQYF. Variable domain in full (rest from reference TRBV18 and TRBJ2-3): NAGVMQNPRHLVRRRGQEARLRCSPMKGHSHVYWYRQLPEEGLKFMVYLQKENIIDESGMPKERFSAEFPKEGPSILRIQQVVRGDSAAYFCASSRNRLAGAGDTQYFGPGTRLTVL.